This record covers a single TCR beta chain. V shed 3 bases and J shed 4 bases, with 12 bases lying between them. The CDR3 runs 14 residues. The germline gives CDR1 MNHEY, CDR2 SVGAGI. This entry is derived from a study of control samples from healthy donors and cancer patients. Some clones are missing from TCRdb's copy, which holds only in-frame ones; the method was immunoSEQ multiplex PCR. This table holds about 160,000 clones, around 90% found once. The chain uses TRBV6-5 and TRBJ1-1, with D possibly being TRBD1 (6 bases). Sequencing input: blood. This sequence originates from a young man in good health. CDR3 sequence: CASSYQGSATEAFF. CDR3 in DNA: TGTGCCAGCAGTTATCAGGGGTCCGCCACTGAAGCTTTCTTT.